This T cell receptor (beta chain) was observed in a study of T cell repertoires and HLA-DP antigens. Overall study context: Sorted CD137+CD4+ samples averaged 218.4 ng DNA; pre-culture CD4+ samples, around 1,200 ng.

On this clone itself: Its antigen remains unknown. Additional DNA sequences in this sample encode the identical CDR3.

Amplification used primers for 54 TRBV and 13 TRBJ segments. Data came from immunoSEQ multiplex PCR; TCRdb stores just in-frame clones and leaves some out. The repertoire holds over 60,000 clones, with about 82% as singletons. CDR3 length: 13 amino acids. Per the germline V gene, CDR1 is LNHDA and CDR2 is SQIVND (reference sequence). V was pared by 6 bases and J by 7 bases, with 3 bases of the junction left unmatched. The V call is TRBV19, the J call TRBJ1-5; 10 positions match TRBD1. Sequenced input: CD4+ T cells from PBMCs. This receptor was taken from a man in his sixties in good health and CMV-seronegative. The CDR3 region is CASSGTGVQPQHF. DNA for the CDR3: TGTGCCAGTAGCGGGACAGGGGTACAGCCCCAGCATTTT.